The rows below give T cell receptor beta chains drawn from one sample of a study of blood T cell repertoires in COVID-19. Sequencing was performed with immunoSEQ multiplex PCR; in TCRdb, only in-frame clones are kept and a portion is missing. This sample has around 260,000 clones, with approximately 92% found just once. The sequencing sample was made of peripheral blood. All receptors derive from a person aged 18-30 years with COVID-19, enrolled during active disease. Each CDR3 is given with its conserved first and last residue. A D gene is named only where the DNA matches it firmly. Where a row states a size, it is once, few, many or the class of an expanded clone; other rows omit it.

d_call j_call v_call clone_size cdr3_aa cdr3_nt
TRBD1 TRBJ1-2 TRBV24-1 NA CATRGQGEGYTF TGTGCCACCAGGGGACAGGGCGAAGGCTACACCTTC
NA TRBJ1-1 TRBV7-8 NA CASSSGGNTEAFF TGTGCCAGCAGCTCGGGGGGGAACACTGAAGCTTTCTTT
NA TRBJ1-1 TRBV4-3 NA CASSQDPEETEAFF TGCGCCAGCAGCCAAGATCCGGAGGAAACTGAAGCTTTCTTT
TRBD1 TRBJ2-7 TRBV5-1 NA CASSSPGQGIYEQYF TGCGCCAGCAGTTCACCGGGACAGGGAATCTACGAGCAGTACTTC
TRBD1 TRBJ1-4 TRBV7-8 NA CASSKGPGQGDEKLFF TGTGCCAGCAGCAAGGGACCGGGACAGGGTGATGAAAAACTGTTTTTT
NA TRBJ1-6 TRBV3-1/TRBV3-2 NA CASSQFEEALHF TGTGCCAGCAGCCAATTTGAGGAGGCCCTCCACTTT
TRBD2 TRBJ2-1 TRBV27 NA CASSPLAGEAYNEQFF TGTGCCAGCAGTCCCTTAGCGGGAGAGGCCTACAATGAGCAGTTCTTC
NA TRBJ2-3 TRBV5-1 NA CASSLVGQGTDTQYF TGCGCCAGCAGCTTGGTAGGTCAGGGAACAGATACGCAGTATTTT
NA TRBJ2-4 TRBV21-1 NA CASSKGGYTLAKNIQYF TGTGCCAGCAGCAAAGGGGGCTACACCCTAGCCAAAAACATTCAGTACTTC
NA TRBJ1-3 TRBV12-5 NA CASGPRQRKNTIYF TGTGCTAGTGGCCCTCGACAGAGAAAAAACACCATATATTTT
NA TRBJ1-5 TRBV28 NA CASRKDRREASNQPQHF TGTGCCAGCAGGAAGGATAGACGGGAGGCTAGCAATCAGCCCCAGCATTTT
TRBD1 TRBJ1-1 TRBV7-2 NA CASSLVGSGGGNTEAFF TGTGCCAGCAGCTTAGTCGGGTCAGGGGGCGGAAACACTGAAGCTTTCTTT
NA TRBJ2-7 TRBV9 NA CASSARGTTYEQYF TGTGCCAGCAGCGCCAGGGGAACTACCTACGAGCAGTACTTC
TRBD2 TRBJ2-1 TRBV9 NA CASSVFGLAPTGEQFF TGTGCCAGCAGCGTCTTCGGACTAGCCCCTACTGGCGAGCAGTTCTTC
TRBD1 TRBJ1-4 TRBV7-2 NA CASSRGTGANEKLFF TGTGCCAGCAGCCGCGGGACAGGAGCTAATGAAAAACTGTTTTTT
NA TRBJ2-7 TRBV28 few CASSVGGLSYEQYF TGTGCCAGCAGTGTGGGGGGACTTAGCTACGAGCAGTACTTC
NA TRBJ2-2 TRBV5-1 NA CASSLGLGTGELFF TGCGCCAGCAGCTTGGGTCTAGGAACCGGGGAGCTGTTTTTT
NA TRBJ1-1 TRBV5-4 NA CASSLGAVNTEAFF TGTGCCAGCAGCTTGGGTGCGGTGAACACTGAAGCTTTCTTT
TRBD1 TRBJ2-3 TRBV27 NA CASNRRGQGDTQYF TGTGCCAGCAATCGCAGGGGGCAGGGGGATACGCAGTATTTT
TRBD1 TRBJ2-1 TRBV19 NA CASRLRGQTYNEQFF TGTGCCAGCCGCCTAAGGGGGCAGACCTACAATGAGCAGTTCTTC
TRBD2 TRBJ2-3 TRBV27 NA CASSFVHVAGPEDTQYF TGTGCCAGCAGTTTTGTTCACGTAGCGGGACCCGAAGATACGCAGTATTTT
TRBD1 TRBJ1-2 TRBV5-4 NA CASSGTTGTYGYTF TGTGCCAGCAGCGGTACGACAGGGACCTATGGCTACACCTTC
TRBD2 TRBJ2-2 TRBV18 NA CASSPQLAGGNTGELFF TGTGCCAGCTCACCGCAACTAGCGGGAGGTAACACCGGGGAGCTGTTTTTT
TRBD2 TRBJ2-1 TRBV5-1 NA CASSLSGRRLDEQFF TGCGCCAGCAGCTTGAGCGGGAGGCGGCTTGATGAGCAGTTCTTC
TRBD2 TRBJ2-1 TRBV19 NA CASSMSRGRGNEQFF TGTGCCAGTAGTATGTCGCGCGGGAGGGGAAATGAGCAGTTCTTC
TRBD2 TRBJ2-1 TRBV4-3 NA CASSQELAGGMHEQFF TGCGCCAGCAGCCAAGAACTAGCGGGAGGGATGCATGAGCAGTTCTTC
NA TRBJ2-4 TRBV27 NA CASSSDRDWNIQYF TGTGCCAGCAGTTCCGACAGGGACTGGAACATTCAGTACTTC
TRBD1 TRBJ1-1 TRBV7-9 NA CASSLISSRGRLNTEAFF TGTGCCAGCAGCTTAATTTCGTCCAGGGGGCGTTTGAACACTGAAGCTTTCTTT
TRBD1 TRBJ2-1 TRBV29-1 NA CSVEGTGPYNEQFF TGCAGCGTTGAGGGGACAGGCCCTTACAATGAGCAGTTCTTC
TRBD2 TRBJ2-7 TRBV6-1 once CASSEGTSGRYIAQYF TGTGCCAGCAGTGAAGGCACTAGCGGGAGATATATTGCGCAGTACTTC
TRBD1 TRBJ1-1 TRBV9 NA CASSVSPTGGFSTEAFF TGTGCCAGCAGCGTAAGCCCCACAGGGGGCTTTTCCACTGAAGCTTTCTTT
TRBD1 TRBJ1-2 TRBV5-4 once CASSLAGTGDYGYTF TGTGCCAGCAGCTTGGCCGGGACAGGGGATTATGGCTACACCTTC
TRBD2 TRBJ2-7 TRBV27 NA CASSLPLAGVSEQYF TGTGCCAGCAGTCTACCTCTCGCGGGAGTCTCCGAGCAGTACTTC
TRBD2 TRBJ2-5 TRBV19 NA CASSVGREYQETQYF TGTGCCAGTAGTGTCGGGCGGGAGTACCAAGAGACCCAGTACTTC
NA TRBJ2-5 TRBV3-1/TRBV3-2 NA CASIKRGTGETQYF TGTGCCAGCATTAAAAGGGGGACGGGAGAGACCCAGTACTTC
TRBD1 TRBJ2-1 TRBV6-1 NA CASSELPDRANEQFF TGTGCCAGCAGTGAATTGCCCGACAGGGCAAATGAGCAGTTCTTC
NA TRBJ2-3 TRBV28 once CASWASGMADTQYF TGTGCCAGTTGGGCCTCGGGAATGGCAGATACGCAGTATTTT